This T cell receptor (beta chain) comes out of a study of radiotherapy plus CTLA-4 blockade in lung cancer (dated by TCRdb to the late 2010s). With respect to the entire study: Objective responses occurred in 15% to 20% of enrolled patients, and approximately 34% achieved disease control. Study-level results and caveats: After treatment with radiotherapy and ipilimumab, TCR clones that originated in tumors expanded in peripheral blood. Increased serum interferon-beta after radiation, together with early dynamic changes in blood T cell clones, were reported to be the strongest predictors of response.

Focal radiation therapy combined with CTLA-4 blockade (ipilimumab) was tested in patients with chemo-refractory metastatic non-small-cell lung cancer. On this clone: Its recognized antigen is unknown. Base quality data are lacking; no much larger clone is found one base away.

CDR1 SGHDT and CDR2 YYEEEE were looked up in the germline V gene. Spanning cysteine to phenylalanine, the CDR3 consists of 16 amino acids. Only the CDR3 part of the read is kept: 48 bases, read in frame from the first base. Germline trimming: 2 bases from V, 3 bases from J; junction bases outside gene matches: 8. Receptor libraries were prepared by the immunoSEQ multiplex PCR assay. TCRdb stores this immuneACCESS table with in-frame sequences only. Part of the clones is absent; in the studies checked, under half of the shortfall reflects unresolved V genes, and no reason is known for the rest. The sample table contains approximately 100,000 clones; only one count was recorded for approximately 81% of them. About 2.2% of the sample is taken by the ten largest.

The sequence joins TRBV5-6 to TRBJ2-5; 9 bases in the junction line up with TRBD2. This receptor was taken from a human donor with non-small cell lung cancer that progressed on radiotherapy plus ipilimumab. Some clones in this sample may be carry-over from other donors' samples. The material sequenced was peripheral blood, taken from a patient treated with radiotherapy plus ipilimumab. The bases read TGTGCCAGCAGCTTATCTAGCGGGGCGTGGGAAGAGACCCAGTACTTC. This encodes CASSLSSGAWEETQYF. Beyond the CDR3, the reference TRBV5-6 and TRBJ2-5 genes provide the residues; the full variable domain reads: DAGVTQSPTHLIKTRGQQVTLRCSPKSGHDTVSWYQQALGQGPQFIFQYYEEEERQRGNFPDRFSGHQFPNYSSELNVNALLLGDSALYLCASSLSSGAWEETQYFGPGTRLLVL.